This T cell receptor (beta chain) emerged from a study of cytomegalovirus exposure and HLA in healthy donors (dated by TCRdb to about 2017). Concerning the study at large: An earlier analysis of some 600 of the donors reported 276 Gb of sequence data and about 120 million unique TCR beta sequences obtained from some 170 million T cells. An early release covering about 600 HLA-typed donors comprised about 320 gigabases of sequencing data and some 79 million unique TCR sequences. Of the roughly 400 genotyped donors, around 81% fell in the genetic ancestry cluster associated with self-reported Caucasian donors. The aim of the study was to test whether cataloging public T cell receptors could identify signatures of past pathogen exposure. Using immunosequencing, the study profiled T cell repertoires from some 670 subjects and related those repertoires to cytomegalovirus serostatus. In addition to the first cohort of 500 to 850 subjects, a separate validation cohort of over 90 different subjects was used. To predict cytomegalovirus infection status, the study combined high-throughput TCR immunosequencing, statistical association of individual TCRs with disease status, and machine learning. In a later analysis, previously published TCR beta repertoires from roughly 710 donors were re-analyzed and high-resolution HLA genotyping was added so that TCR occurrence patterns could be studied. The later analysis used no new phenotypic data to find candidate immune exposures, relying instead on TCR beta sequences and their occurrence across donors. To decide whether each TCR beta V gene segment behaved as functional or pseudogenic, an earlier analysis of several hundred of the donors relied on high-throughput TCR beta sequencing. Donor age, sex, ethnicity and CMV serostatus were collected together with the repertoire data. In a later genetic analysis, genome-wide SNP genotypes for about three fifths of the roughly 670 donors were used, and that subset was treated as a discovery cohort. All discovery cohort repertoires had been generated using a single sequencing platform. HLA typing covered class I and class II loci at four-digit resolution. The number of typed donors differed by locus: roughly 629-640 for A, B, C, DRB1 and DQB1; 500 to 550 for DQA1; 606 for DPA1; and around 490 for DPB1. About five DR-DQ haplotypes were handled as single units for association and clustering, since linkage in the cohort was strong. On average, roughly 240,000 unique TCR beta nucleotide sequences were sequenced per donor among a few hundred genotyped donors of the cohort, with about 17% of those sequences being non-productive. The full study reports these points: Strong co-occurrence of HLA alleles, especially DR and DQ, made assigning TCR associations to individual alleles difficult. An association between a missense DCLRE1C variant and V-gene and J-gene trimming of TCR beta chains was found in a later genetic analysis and replicated in an independent cohort. According to a later analysis, most CMV-associated TCR beta chains appeared to be HLA-restricted, and the HLA associations seemed to be driven largely by CMV exposure. The study gave a list of around 170 TCR beta chains associated with cytomegalovirus. A few of the identified cytomegalovirus-associated TCR beta chains were confirmed in vitro to be specific for cytomegalovirus antigens. Linkage disequilibrium might explain the correlated functional status among segregating V segments, but an unknown experimental factor could not be ruled out. In this cohort, only TCR beta chains were sequenced, and detectable features were limited by the absence of alpha or paired-chain data. According to a later analysis, TCR association rates differed among HLA loci, with DRB1 alleles showing the most associated TCRs and HLA-C alleles showing the fewest. It was suggested by the authors that the approach could potentially be generalized to other disease states and immunological phenotypes. Because the 87-base-pair reads could not distinguish some IMGT-functional V segments, including TRBV6-2 and TRBV6-3, those segments were excluded. Some 16 rarely observed V segments, including chromosome 9 orphons, were excluded from the earlier analysis of approximately 500 of the donors because counts were too low. An earlier analysis of approximately 590 of the donors showed that most TCR beta V segments appeared in productive rearrangements either about 87% or about 30% of the time, which broadly matched IMGT annotations. Cytomegalovirus status was reported to be diagnosed by the classifier with high specificity and sensitivity in both the original and validation cohorts. In a later analysis, around 17,000 TCR beta sequences were associated with specific HLA alleles at a false discovery rate of 0.05. While some public TCRs were present in many individuals, most TCR sequences turned up only very rarely across donors. A later analysis found that HLA-associated TCR beta chains were more clonally expanded and had lower generation probabilities than equally common non-associated chains. Presence/absence analyses assumed roughly uniform sequencing depth across donors, an assumption that may not hold. For the cohort, immune exposure information was limited to CMV serostatus. A later analysis reported that several top co-occurrence clusters appeared linked to parvovirus B19, influenza, CMV and Epstein-Barr virus. A cluster of highly shared sequence variants was judged likely to be a technical artifact of the sequencing pipeline. A further reported finding was that TCR beta sequences accurately predicted the HLA-A and HLA-B alleles for most subjects in the first cohort. Because HLA typing was missing for some donors at each locus, association tests included only the typed subset. According to a later genetic analysis, donors in an Asian-associated ancestry cluster had fewer N-insertions in productive TCRs than the roughly 700-donor mean.

Of note for this clone: Its antigen has not been determined. It has no much larger one-base neighbor in the sample; base qualities were not kept.

Libraries were constructed by the immunoSEQ multiplex PCR assay. For the multiplex PCR, a mixture combining 60 forward primers for TCR Vbeta segments and 13 reverse primers for TCR Jbeta segments was used. The CDR3 region of rearranged TCR beta genes was amplified from genomic DNA by a multiplex PCR assay. On the Illumina HiSeq System, the amplified TCR beta libraries were sequenced as 87-base-pair reads. The original methods were these. In a later analysis, tens of millions of unique TCR beta chains were counted across the approximately 640 repertoires, and some 10 million of these chains were shared by at least two donors. Raw reads were error-corrected and collapsed into unique sequences by a nearest-neighbor algorithm in which closely related sequences were merged to remove PCR and sequencing errors. Alignment of CDR3 sequences to IMGT reference sequences was used to assign V, D and J gene segments. For a sequence to be retained, a match of at least six nucleotides to both a V gene segment and a J gene segment was required. A rearrangement was called productive if the CDR3 had no stop codons and remained in frame with V and J, and every other rearrangement was called non-productive. Following IMGT convention, CDR3 was defined as the stretch from the second conserved V-encoded cysteine up to the conserved J-encoded phenylalanine. In an earlier analysis of more than 550 of the donors, sequences lacking an unambiguous match to a single V gene segment were excluded. In an earlier analysis of 587 of the donors, V segments were called functional above 56.7% productive rearrangements and were called segregating when the between-donor standard deviation exceeded 5%. A statistical classification framework was built to diagnose cytomegalovirus status from the catalog of TCR beta chain sequences. A later analysis assigned V and J genes by comparing TCR nucleotide sequences with IMGT/GENE-DB human TR gene sequences. Using the TCRdist pipeline, a later analysis assigned CDR3 sequences along with most-parsimonious VDJ recombination scenarios. In a later analysis, each TCR beta chain was defined by its CDR3 amino acid sequence together with its V-gene family, and reads lacking a unique V-gene family were excluded. As a way to deal with suspected cross-contamination and a sequencing artifact, a later analysis dropped hundreds of nucleotide sequences that were highly shared and had low generation probability. In a later analysis, a clonal expansion index for each public chain was calculated from normalized within-repertoire ranks of inferred template counts. In a later analysis, generation probabilities were computed with a VDJ recombination model fitted to out-of-frame rearrangements, and the resulting probabilities were checked against IGoR. Hypergeometric tests were used in a later analysis to score TCR-TCR, TCR-HLA and TCR-CMV co-occurrence, with a repertoire-size bias correction applied to the TCR pairs. False discovery rates were estimated in a later analysis by permuting HLA or CMV assignments 20 times. In a later analysis, co-occurring TCRs were grouped using DBSCAN, and TCRdist sequence similarity was added for clustering within HLA-allele-positive subsets. Repertoires with fewer than 30,000 or more than 120,000 public chains, plus five repertoires with anomalous nucleotide sharing, were excluded from co-occurrence clustering. TCRdb re-hosts the immuneACCESS table, in-frame sequences only. Its copies lack some clones; in the studies checked, an unresolved V gene accounts for under half of them, and the cause for the rest is not known. The V and J calls and clone size come from that table; D and trimming were worked out from the DNA. The sample data list about 100,000 clones, and approximately 81% of these were observed just once. 11% to 15% of the sample is held by the ten biggest clonotypes.

In total, roughly 670 healthy bone marrow donors made up the cohort. Cohort members were all nominally healthy when sampled, although unrecorded immune exposures were likely present. The donor tested CMV seropositive and was one of the 289 seropositive cohort members. Each donor provided a peripheral blood sample, and peripheral blood mononuclear cells were used for TCR beta sequencing. Genomic DNA was extracted from the blood cell samples with the Qiagen DNeasy Blood Extraction Kit. The germline V gene supplies CDR1 MGHRA and CDR2 YSYEKL. Its CDR3 holds 16 amino acids, cysteine through phenylalanine. This entry keeps only the CDR3 DNA: 48 bases, framed from base 1. Unmatched junction bases come to 10, with V trimmed by 3 bases and J by 5 bases.

This TCR derives from a male donor in good health and CMV-seropositive. The sequence links TRBV4-1 to TRBJ2-7, with 10 bases aligning to TRBD1. Sequencing was carried out using PBMCs. The CDR3: CASSQANPGQGHEQYF. The nucleotide sequence reads as follows: TGCGCCAGCAGCCAGGCTAATCCGGGACAGGGGCACGAGCAGTACTTC.